This T cell receptor beta chain was profiled in a study of CD8 T cells in Susac syndrome (dated 2019 in TCRdb). Concerning the study at large: Among the sequenced Susac syndrome patients, about 6 had clinically active disease and 8 or 9 were in clinical remission. At the time of blood withdrawal, Susac syndrome patients were either therapy-naive, taking corticosteroids (with some also receiving IVIg), or on IVIg alone. Whether CD8+ T cell activation and differentiation in Susac syndrome was antigen driven was tested using repertoire sequencing. Clonality of the CD8+ T cell repertoire was compared between around 13 healthy donors, around 14 Susac syndrome patients and roughly 15 multiple sclerosis patients.

RNA was extracted with the RNeasy kit and about 0.5 to 1 ug was reverse transcribed using random hexamers. The immunoSEQ multiplex PCR assay, which covers 54 Vbeta and 13 Jbeta segments, was used to amplify TCR beta CDR3 regions. PCR amplification bias was corrected by using a synthetic template baseline for primer optimization and computational correction. The published analysis was carried out like this. Reads were annotated to V, D and J genes according to IMGT and were analyzed with immunoSEQ Analyzer, with only productive sequences retained. To calculate clonality, Shannon entropy was normalized by log2 of the number of productive unique sequences and then subtracted from one. For each patient and control, public and private clones were evaluated among the 100 most prevalent clones. A clone was defined as Susac-specific if it was absent from the healthy and MS cohorts, from some 1,100 published viral clones and from other ImmuneACCESS disease sequences. TCRdb reran the public reads through fastp at Q25 and MiXCR, keeping productive beta chains. Merged by CDR3 protein, the rows form single entries marked with the most common genes and DNA. The V and J calls come from TCRdb's annotation, not from the publication. The sample has some 130,000 distinct CDR3 sequences on record, more than 85% of them singletons. More than 0.15% of the sample is in the top ten clones.

Points the paper makes about the study in general: Approximately 15 Susac-specific public clones were identified in the total CD8+ repertoire, and roughly five Susac-specific public clones were identified in the CD8+ TEMRA repertoire. Susac syndrome CD8+ repertoires showed clonal expansion, highest in CD8+ TEMRA cells and greater in clinically active than remitting patients. The number of individuals in the TCR sequencing and HLA analysis was recognized as being relatively small.

Based on the germline V gene (reference sequence), the CDR1 and CDR2 sequences are MNHEY and SMNVEV. The CDR3 measures 16 amino acids from cysteine to phenylalanine. The CDR3 DNA has 48 bases and is translated from base 1. Trimming takes 0 bases off V and 3 bases off J; junction bases not matched to a gene: 5. Peripheral blood CD8+ and CD4+ T cells from healthy donors, Susac syndrome patients and multiple sclerosis patients were profiled using high-throughput TCR beta sequencing. The Susac syndrome patients fulfilled recently defined diagnostic criteria for definite or probable disease. Bulk CD8+ and CD4+ T cells were purified magnetically by negative isolation, whereas CD8+ TEMRA cells were enriched by FACS. Blood was drawn into EDTA tubes, processed within 24 hours, and PBMCs were isolated by density gradient centrifugation. PBMCs destined for TCR sequencing were cryopreserved in liquid nitrogen and later thawed in a 37 °C water bath. Purity of sorted or isolated CD4+, CD8+ and CD8+ TEMRA cells was at least 90%.

Remarks on this clonotype: The antigen it recognizes is unknown. Base qualities are not provided; no much larger clone lies one nucleotide away.

Sequenced input: CD8+ T cells from PBMCs. The receptor comes from a human donor with Susac syndrome. The chain employs TRBV27 and TRBJ2-3, and 8 junction bases match TRBD1. The CDR3 amino acid sequence is: CASSLSPGTGTDTQYF. The sequenced DNA: TGTGCCAGCAGTTTATCCCCAGGGACAGGTACAGATACGCAGTATTTT.